A selection of T cell receptor beta chains follows, all from one sample in a study of CD8+ T cells in alopecia areata. The table came from immunoSEQ multiplex PCR; TCRdb's copy has only in-frame clones and leaves some out. Of 150,000 to 200,000 clones listed, roughly 60% are singletons. Material: CD4+ T cells sorted from blood, obtained at week 24, from a patient treated with tofacitinib. These receptors all come from a human donor with alopecia areata. The CDR3 runs from the conserved cysteine through the conserved F or W. Fields, in order: V gene, D gene, clone size, J gene, CDR3 DNA, CDR3 protein. The D gene is left open where the match is weak. The size field is filled for only some rows; it gives once, few, many or a size class.

TRBV7-9,NA,few,TRBJ1-1,TGTGCCAGCAGCTCTGGTAGGGGACCGAACACTGAAGCTTTCTTT,CASSSGRGPNTEAFF
TRBV29-1,TRBD2,few,TRBJ2-3,TGCAGCGTTCCACGCGGGGGGAACACAGATACGCAGTATTTT,CSVPRGGNTDTQYF
TRBV11-2,TRBD1,NA,TRBJ2-7,TGTGCCAGCAACACGGACAGGTCCTACGAGCAGTACTTC,CASNTDRSYEQYF
TRBV6-5,NA,NA,TRBJ2-3,TGTGCCAGCAGCCCCGGGGTTAAAGATACGCAGTATTTT,CASSPGVKDTQYF
TRBV5-1,NA,many,TRBJ2-1,TGCGCCAGCAGCAGGGGAGCGGAGGATGAGCAGTTCTTC,CASSRGAEDEQFF
TRBV19,NA,NA,TRBJ1-2,TGTGCCAGTACCTTCCGGGGTCGGGGCTACACCTTC,CASTFRGRGYTF
TRBV10-3,NA,few,TRBJ1-2,TGTGCCATCAGTGAGGGATTAATGGATGGCTACACCTTC,CAISEGLMDGYTF
TRBV4-1,TRBD1,NA,TRBJ2-7,TGCGCCAGCAGCCAGCCCGGACAGGGGGACGAGCAGTACTTC,CASSQPGQGDEQYF
TRBV29-1,NA,NA,TRBJ1-6,TGCAGCGCCGCCCAGGGGCCGATGGAACCCCTCCACTTT,CSAAQGPMEPLHF
TRBV18,NA,few,TRBJ1-2,TGTGCCAGCTCACCAGACCGAGGATACTATGGCTACACCTTC,CASSPDRGYYGYTF
TRBV4-3,NA,NA,TRBJ1-6,TGCGCCAGCAGCCAAGAGGGAGGGGTCAATTCACCCCTCCACTTT,CASSQEGGVNSPLHF
TRBV25-1,NA,few,TRBJ1-6,TGTGCCAGCAGTGAATATGGGAGGGTTACGTCACCCCTCCACTTT,CASSEYGRVTSPLHF
TRBV5-1,NA,NA,TRBJ2-1,TGCGCCAGCAGCTTGGGTCCGCCCGATGAGCAGTTCTTC,CASSLGPPDEQFF
TRBV7-9,NA,NA,TRBJ2-1,TGTGCCAGCAGCTTAGGGCAGGGCTCCTACAATGAGCAGTTCTTC,CASSLGQGSYNEQFF
TRBV19,NA,NA,TRBJ1-2,TGTGCCAGTAGTCCACGGCCAGGGTCTGGCGGCTACACCTTC,CASSPRPGSGGYTF
TRBV11-2,NA,NA,TRBJ2-7,TGTGCCAGCAGTTTTGTAGTCGACGAGCAGTACTTC,CASSFVVDEQYF
TRBV25-1,NA,NA,TRBJ1-2,TGTGCCAGCAGTCAAACAGGGCAGGTTAACTATGGCTACACCTTC,CASSQTGQVNYGYTF
TRBV25-1,NA,NA,TRBJ2-7,TGTGCCAGCAGTGAAGGGGCTCGCGACGAGCAGTACTTC,CASSEGARDEQYF
TRBV7-2,NA,few,TRBJ1-5,TGTGCCAGCAGCTCCCAGGGTTTCAATCAGCCCCAGCATTTT,CASSSQGFNQPQHF
TRBV27,TRBD1,NA,TRBJ2-7,TGTGCCAGCAGTTTAACAACCGGGACAGGGATCCACGAGCAGTACTTC,CASSLTTGTGIHEQYF
TRBV6-5,NA,NA,TRBJ2-7,NA,CASSSSTGIREQYF
TRBV27,TRBD1,few,TRBJ1-2,TGTGCCAGCAGTCGGACAGGCTATGGCTACACCTTC,CASSRTGYGYTF
TRBV4-3,TRBD1,NA,TRBJ1-5,TGCGCCAGCAGCCCAGGGGGAGGACTCAATCAGCCCCAGCATTTT,CASSPGGGLNQPQHF
TRBV15,TRBD1,NA,TRBJ1-5,TGTGCCACCAGCACCCAGGGGGGCTCGATGCAGCCCCAGCATTTT,CATSTQGGSMQPQHF
TRBV6-5,NA,once,TRBJ2-7,TGTGCCAGCAGTTACGGGCAGCCCTACGAGCAGTACTTC,CASSYGQPYEQYF
TRBV11-3,NA,NA,TRBJ1-6,TGTGCCAGCAGCTTAGTTAGAGACTCACCCCTCCACTTT,CASSLVRDSPLHF
TRBV4-3,NA,once,TRBJ2-7,TGCGCCAGCAGCCAAGGGACACAAACTCCCTACGAGCAGTACTTC,CASSQGTQTPYEQYF
TRBV7-3,NA,NA,TRBJ1-6,TGTGCCAGCAGCTTAAGGGGTACAGGTGGAGGATCACCCCTCCACTTT,CASSLRGTGGGSPLHF
TRBV7-9,TRBD2,few,TRBJ2-3,TGTGCCAGCAGCTTATGGGCTAGCGGGGGCACAGATACGCAGTATTTT,CASSLWASGGTDTQYF
TRBV11-2,NA,NA,TRBJ2-3,TGTGCCAGCAGCACACGAGTGTCTAGCACAGATACGCAGTATTTT,CASSTRVSSTDTQYF
TRBV4-3,NA,NA,TRBJ2-6,TGCGCCAGCAGCTTGCAGGGGTCTGGGGCCAACGTCCTGACTTTC,CASSLQGSGANVLTF
TRBV2,NA,NA,TRBJ2-2,TGTGCCAGCAGTGAATGGATGGGGACCGGGGAGCTGTTTTTT,CASSEWMGTGELFF
TRBV6-6,NA,many,TRBJ2-3,TGTGCCAGCAGTTACTCCCCAGGAGATACGCAGTATTTT,CASSYSPGDTQYF
TRBV23-1,TRBD1,few,TRBJ1-4,TGCGCCAGCAGTAAGGACAGGGAGATTGGAAAACTGTTTTTT,CASSKDREIGKLFF
TRBV11-2,NA,NA,TRBJ1-6,TGTGCCAGCAGCTTTGGGTATTTATTACCCCTCCACTTT,CASSFGYLLPLHF
TRBV5-1,NA,NA,TRBJ2-7,TGCGCCAGCAGCCCGGTGGTCTCCTACGAGCAGTACTTC,CASSPVVSYEQYF
TRBV19,TRBD1,few,TRBJ2-6,TGTGCCAGTAGTGACAGGGGGCCTGGGGCCAACGTCCTGACTTTC,CASSDRGPGANVLTF
TRBV27,TRBD2,NA,TRBJ2-3,TGTGCCAGCAGTTTAACTAGCGGCCCCGCAGATACGCAGTATTTT,CASSLTSGPADTQYF
TRBV7-2,NA,NA,TRBJ2-1,TGTGCCAGCAGCTTATGGGAGGGGGCCAATGAGCAGTTCTTC,CASSLWEGANEQFF
TRBV4-1,NA,once,TRBJ1-2,TGCGCCAGCAGCCAAGTGGGGGCTAGTGGCTACACCTTC,CASSQVGASGYTF
TRBV7-2,NA,few,TRBJ2-7,TGTGCCAGCAGCTTTAGTACGATAGAGCAGTACTTC,CASSFSTIEQYF
TRBV30,TRBD1,once,TRBJ1-2,TGTGCCTGGACCCGGGACAGGGGTTATGGCTACACCTTC,CAWTRDRGYGYTF
TRBV2,NA,NA,TRBJ2-3,TGTGCCAGCAGTCCAGTGGGCACAGATACGCAGTATTTT,CASSPVGTDTQYF
TRBV29-1,NA,once,TRBJ2-5,TGCAGCGTTGAAGACACACGGGAGACCCAGTACTTC,CSVEDTRETQYF
TRBV7-2,NA,NA,TRBJ2-5,TGTGCCAGCAGCCCAGGGGGGACACCTACTAGGGAGACCCAGTACTTC,CASSPGGTPTRETQYF
TRBV29-1,TRBD2,once,TRBJ2-3,TGCAGCGTACGGACTAGCGGGGTAATCACAGATACGCAGTATTTT,CSVRTSGVITDTQYF
TRBV14,NA,NA,TRBJ2-1,TGTGCCAGCAGCCGTAGAGACACAGACAATGAGCAGTTCTTC,CASSRRDTDNEQFF
TRBV15,NA,NA,TRBJ1-6,TGTGCCACCAGGCAGGCCCAAAATTCACCCCTCCACTTT,CATRQAQNSPLHF
TRBV11-2,NA,few,TRBJ2-1,TGTGCCAGCAGCTTAGAGCAGGGGCCCTACAATGAGCAGTTCTTC,CASSLEQGPYNEQFF
TRBV13,NA,NA,TRBJ2-1,TGTGCCAGCAGCTCTTACAGGACGGGCCAGGATGAGCAGTTCTTC,CASSSYRTGQDEQFF
TRBV6-1,NA,few,TRBJ1-6,TGTGCCAGCAGTGAGTCCAGGGAATCACCCCTCCACTTT,CASSESRESPLHF
TRBV6-1,NA,NA,TRBJ1-1,TGTGCCAGCAGTTTTCAGGTTAACACTGAAGCTTTCTTT,CASSFQVNTEAFF
TRBV2,NA,few,TRBJ2-1,TGTGCCAGCAGGGCCATACTCTTGGGGGAGCAGTTCTTC,CASRAILLGEQFF
TRBV25-1,TRBD1,NA,TRBJ2-3,TGTGCCAGCAGTGAATGGGGGACAGGGGCTAGCACAGATACGCAGTATTTT,CASSEWGTGASTDTQYF
TRBV29-1,NA,NA,TRBJ2-6,TGCAGCGTCGACTCCTCTGGGGCCAACGTCCTGACTTTC,CSVDSSGANVLTF
TRBV25-1,NA,NA,TRBJ2-2,TGTGCCAGCAGGGGACTCAGGGGGTCAGGGGAGCTGTTTTTT,CASRGLRGSGELFF
TRBV5-1,NA,NA,TRBJ1-1,TGCGCCAGCAGCTTGGTTAGGAACACTGAAGCTTTCTTT,CASSLVRNTEAFF
TRBV30,NA,NA,TRBJ2-7,TGTGCCTGGAGACGCGATTCCTACGAGCAGTACTTC,CAWRRDSYEQYF
TRBV7-6,NA,NA,TRBJ2-7,TGTGCCAGCAGCGGGGGGGGCAGCTACGAGCAGTACTTC,CASSGGGSYEQYF